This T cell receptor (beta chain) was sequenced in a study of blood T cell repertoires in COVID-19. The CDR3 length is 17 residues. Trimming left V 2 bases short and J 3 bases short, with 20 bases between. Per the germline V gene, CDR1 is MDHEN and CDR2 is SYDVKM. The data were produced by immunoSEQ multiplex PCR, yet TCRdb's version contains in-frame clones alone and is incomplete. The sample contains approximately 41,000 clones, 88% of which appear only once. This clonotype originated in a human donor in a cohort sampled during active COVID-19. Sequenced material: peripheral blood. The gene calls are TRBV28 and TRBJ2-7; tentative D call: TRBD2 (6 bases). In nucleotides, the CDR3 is TGTGCCAGCAGTTTAGCAAGTAGCGGTCCCTTCGACTACGAGCAGTACTTC. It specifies CASSLASSGPFDYEQYF.